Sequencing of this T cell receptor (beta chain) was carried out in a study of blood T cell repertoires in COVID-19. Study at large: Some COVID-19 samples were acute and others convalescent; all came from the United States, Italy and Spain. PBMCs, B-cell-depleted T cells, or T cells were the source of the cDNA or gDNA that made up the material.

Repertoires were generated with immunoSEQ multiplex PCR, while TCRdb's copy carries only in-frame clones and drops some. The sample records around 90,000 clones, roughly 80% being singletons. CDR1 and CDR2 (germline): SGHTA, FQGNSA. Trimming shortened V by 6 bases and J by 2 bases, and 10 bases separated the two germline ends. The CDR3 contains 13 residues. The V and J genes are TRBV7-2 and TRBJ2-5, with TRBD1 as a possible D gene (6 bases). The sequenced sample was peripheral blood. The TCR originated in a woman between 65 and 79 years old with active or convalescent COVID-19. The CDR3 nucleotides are TGTGCCAGCAGGACAGGCAATCAAGAGACCCAGTACTTC. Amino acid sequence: CASRTGNQETQYF.